The clone carrying this T cell receptor beta chain was detected a few times. What it recognizes is unknown. Per the germline V gene, CDR1 is MNHEY and CDR2 is SMNVEV (reference sequence). This CDR3 is 14 amino acids long. V lost 4 bases, J lost 1 base, and 9 bases lay in between. The method was immunoSEQ multiplex PCR; TCRdb's version includes in-frame clones alone and lacks a portion of them. The sample contains tens of thousands of clones, roughly 89% of which appear only once. This record comes from a study of siplizumab effects on memory and regulatory T cells. Overall study results and limits: Sequences below about 10^-5 frequency were poorly captured, and few alloreactive clones mapped to unstimulated subsets.

The sequence came from a human donor in good health. The rearrangement joins TRBV27 to TRBJ2-3, with a possible D match to TRBD1 (6 bases). Sequences were obtained from CD8+ T cells sorted from blood. CDR3 region: CASSSRTGTDTQYF. For the CDR3, the DNA is TGTGCCAGCAGTTCCCGGACAGGCACAGATACGCAGTATTTT.